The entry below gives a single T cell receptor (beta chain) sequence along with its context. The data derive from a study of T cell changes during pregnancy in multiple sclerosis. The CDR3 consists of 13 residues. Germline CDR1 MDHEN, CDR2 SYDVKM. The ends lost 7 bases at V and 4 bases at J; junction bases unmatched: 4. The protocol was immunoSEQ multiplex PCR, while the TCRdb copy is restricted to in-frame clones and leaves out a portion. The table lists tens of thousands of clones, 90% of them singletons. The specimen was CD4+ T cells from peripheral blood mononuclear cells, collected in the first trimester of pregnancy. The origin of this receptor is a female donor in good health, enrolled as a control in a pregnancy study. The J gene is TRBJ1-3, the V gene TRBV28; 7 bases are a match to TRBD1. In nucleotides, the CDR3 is TGTGCCAGCATCTTGGGACAGGGAAACACCATATATTTT. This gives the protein CASILGQGNTIYF.